This T cell receptor beta chain was captured in a study of cytomegalovirus exposure and HLA in healthy donors. Primers for the PCR totalled 60 Vbeta and 13 Jbeta. Per the study methods: As a later analysis found, there were around 86 million unique TCR beta chains, of which roughly 11 million were shared. The table came from immunoSEQ multiplex PCR; TCRdb's copy has only in-frame clones and leaves some out. V, J and clone size are those of that table, while D and trimming were read from the DNA. The sample is made up of some 130,000 clones, and the top ten hold 1.5% to 2% of it. V lost 0 bases, J lost 5 bases, and 12 bases stayed unmatched. This CDR3 is built from 17 residues. CDR1 and CDR2 from the germline V gene are SGDLS and YYNGEE. The study, taken as a whole, reports: Later analysis indicated greater clonal expansion among HLA-associated TCR beta chains than among equally common other chains. The classifier was said to identify cytomegalovirus status with high specificity and sensitivity.

About this clone itself: The antigen is undetermined.

The chain combines TRBV9 with TRBJ2-5, with 8 bases identical to TRBD2. The material sequenced was PBMCs. This clonotype originated in a woman aged 40 to 49 in good health and CMV-seropositive. The CDR3 is CASSVESGGAGAETQYF. Written as DNA, the CDR3 is TGTGCCAGCAGCGTAGAATCCGGAGGAGCGGGAGCGGAGACCCAGTACTTC.